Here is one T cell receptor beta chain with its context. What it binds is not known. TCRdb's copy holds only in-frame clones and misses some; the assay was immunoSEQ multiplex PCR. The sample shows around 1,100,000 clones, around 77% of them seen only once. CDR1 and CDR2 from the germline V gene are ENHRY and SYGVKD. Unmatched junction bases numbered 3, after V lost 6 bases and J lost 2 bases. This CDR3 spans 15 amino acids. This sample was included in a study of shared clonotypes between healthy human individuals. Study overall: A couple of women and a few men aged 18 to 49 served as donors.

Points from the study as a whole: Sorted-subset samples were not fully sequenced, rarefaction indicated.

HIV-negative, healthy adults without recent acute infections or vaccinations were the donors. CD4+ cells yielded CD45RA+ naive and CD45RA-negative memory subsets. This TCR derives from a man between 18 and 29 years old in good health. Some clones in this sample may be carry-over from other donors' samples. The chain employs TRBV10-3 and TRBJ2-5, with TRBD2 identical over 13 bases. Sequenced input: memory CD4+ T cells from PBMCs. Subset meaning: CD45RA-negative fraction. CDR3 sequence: CAIREGLAGQETQYF. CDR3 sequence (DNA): TGTGCCATCAGGGAGGGACTAGCGGGACAAGAGACCCAGTACTTC.